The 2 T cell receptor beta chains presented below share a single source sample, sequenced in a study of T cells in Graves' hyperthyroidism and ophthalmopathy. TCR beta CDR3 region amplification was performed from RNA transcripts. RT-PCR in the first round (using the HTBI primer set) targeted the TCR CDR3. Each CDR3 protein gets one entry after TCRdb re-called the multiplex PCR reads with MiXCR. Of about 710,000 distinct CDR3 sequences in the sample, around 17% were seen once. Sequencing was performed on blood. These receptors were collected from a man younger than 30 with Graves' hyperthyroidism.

DNA of the CDR3: TGTGCCAGCAGACTCAAGAACACCGGGGAGCTGTTTTTT. Its translation is CASRLKNTGELFF. The genes are TRBV7-2 and TRBJ2-2; D uncertain. This CDR3 has 13 residues. V lost 6 bases and J 1 base, leaving 6 bases between the germline ends. Germline V lookup: CDR1 SGHTA, CDR2 FQGNSA.

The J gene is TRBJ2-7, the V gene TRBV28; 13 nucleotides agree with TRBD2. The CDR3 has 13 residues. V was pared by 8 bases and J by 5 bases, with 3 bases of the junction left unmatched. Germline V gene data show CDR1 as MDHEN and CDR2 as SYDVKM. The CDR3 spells CASGLAGENEQYF. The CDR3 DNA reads TGTGCCAGCGGACTAGCGGGAGAGAACGAGCAGTACTTC.